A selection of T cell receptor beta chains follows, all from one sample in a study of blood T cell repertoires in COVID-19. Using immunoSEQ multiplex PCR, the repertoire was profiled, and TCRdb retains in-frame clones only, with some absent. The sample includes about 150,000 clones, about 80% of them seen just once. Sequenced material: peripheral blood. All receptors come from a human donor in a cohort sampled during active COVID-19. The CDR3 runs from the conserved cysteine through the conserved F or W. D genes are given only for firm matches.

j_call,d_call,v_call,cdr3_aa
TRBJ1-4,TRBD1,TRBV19,CASSPGTGGEKLFF
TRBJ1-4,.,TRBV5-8,CASSLGSATNEKLFF
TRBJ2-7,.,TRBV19,CASSIGLSTYEQYF
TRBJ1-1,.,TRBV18,CASSPTTGRAFF
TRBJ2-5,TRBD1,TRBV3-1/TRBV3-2,CASSQRTGSQETQYF
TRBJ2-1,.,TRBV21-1,CASRTGASSYNEQFF
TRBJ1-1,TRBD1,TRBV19,CASRPTGLNVNTEAFF
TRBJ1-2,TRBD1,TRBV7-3,CASSPTGVANYGYTF
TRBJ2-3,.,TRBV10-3,CAISRSGTISTDTQYF
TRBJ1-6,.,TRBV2,CASSPRGGNSPLHF
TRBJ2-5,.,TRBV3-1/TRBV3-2,CASSPYQETQYF
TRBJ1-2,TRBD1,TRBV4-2,CASSQGDRGDGYTF
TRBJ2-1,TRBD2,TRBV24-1,CATSDQGLAGYEQFF
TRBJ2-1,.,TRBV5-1,CASSLGTTRPSSVFF